This T cell receptor (beta chain) appears in the sequencing data of a study of T-cell memory formation after mild COVID-19. Findings and caveats of the study: The appearance of some responding clones in pre-infection memory suggested that cross-reactive memory joined.

This clonotype has more than one count but fewer than ten. Its target is unknown. TCRdb re-analysed the 5' RACE reads in MiXCR, keeping a single row per CDR3 protein. The sample includes some 300,000 distinct CDR3 sequences, 20% to 25% of them seen just once. J gave up 5 bases and V 8 bases, and 12 bases lay outside the gene matches. The CDR3 loop spans 15 amino acids. Germline lookup yields CDR1 SGHTA and CDR2 FQGNSA. The sequenced material came from PBMCs or a T cell subset sorted from them (not recorded which). This chain connects TRBV7-2 to TRBJ1-5, with 7 nucleotides matching TRBD1. The source is a man aged 18-30 years who had mild COVID-19 (a few samples of this study predate the infection). Cell type and time point are not known. The CDR3 coding sequence is TGTGCCAGCCGGGGCACCAACAGGGGCGATCAGCCCCAGCATTTT. This sequence encodes CASRGTNRGDQPQHF. The whole variable domain, filled in from reference TRBV7-2 and TRBJ1-5, reads GAGVSQSPSNKVTEKGKDVELRCDPISGHTALYWYRQSLGQGLEFLIYFQGNSAPDKSGLPSDRFSAERTGGSVSTLTIQRTQQEDSAVYLCASRGTNRGDQPQHFGDGTRLSIL.